These T cell receptor beta chains were read from a single sample in a study of T cell responses to AZD1222 COVID-19 vaccine. TCRdb's copy holds only in-frame clones and misses some; the assay was immunoSEQ multiplex PCR. The profile shows approximately 180,000 clones, 85% to 90% of them singletons. The sequencing used peripheral blood, collected on day 0 of AZD1222 vaccination. The receptors were sampled from an adult in good health. Both conserved end residues are part of each CDR3. D genes are given only for firm matches. Only some rows state a clone size, as once, few, many or a class for expanded clones.

J gene | clone size | V gene | D gene | CDR3 protein | CDR3 DNA
TRBJ1-2 | NA | TRBV5-1 | TRBD1 | CASRPRQGTYGYTF | TGCGCCAGCAGACCAAGACAGGGAACCTATGGCTACACCTTC
TRBJ1-2 | NA | TRBV7-2 | NA | CASSSQPGSPGDGYTF | TGTGCCAGCAGCTCCCAGCCGGGTTCGCCCGGAGATGGCTACACCTTC
TRBJ2-5 | NA | TRBV30 | TRBD2 | CAWSGGGSILETQYF | TGTGCCTGGAGTGGGGGCGGGAGTATCCTAGAGACCCAGTACTTC
TRBJ2-5 | once | TRBV19 | NA | CASSIPLVGTTRGETQYF | TGTGCCAGTAGTATTCCTCTGGTGGGGACAACGCGGGGGGAGACCCAGTACTTC
TRBJ2-1 | NA | TRBV15 | NA | CATSRDRRFGDNEQFF | TGTGCCACCAGCAGAGATCGAAGATTCGGGGACAATGAGCAGTTCTTC
TRBJ2-1 | NA | TRBV5-8 | TRBD2 | CASRLLAGTYNEQFF | TGTGCCAGCAGGTTACTAGCGGGCACCTACAATGAGCAGTTCTTC
TRBJ2-3 | NA | TRBV6-6 | TRBD1 | CASSLGTGGTTDTQYF | TGTGCCAGCAGTTTGGGGACAGGGGGAACTACGGATACGCAGTATTTT
TRBJ2-5 | NA | TRBV4-3 | NA | CASSQAGYGTQYF | TGCGCCAGCAGCCAAGCCGGGTACGGGACCCAGTACTTC
TRBJ2-7 | NA | TRBV6-5 | TRBD1 | CASSSTGWRDEQYF | TGTGCCAGCAGCTCGACAGGGTGGCGGGACGAGCAGTACTTC
TRBJ2-7 | once | TRBV28 | TRBD2 | CASSSQTSAYEQYF | TGTGCCAGCAGTTCCCAGACTAGCGCCTACGAGCAGTACTTC
TRBJ2-1 | NA | TRBV4-3 | TRBD2 | CASSQEAGVQFF | TGCGCCAGCAGCCAAGAAGCGGGAGTGCAGTTCTTC
TRBJ1-5 | NA | TRBV5-1 | TRBD1 | CASSLGDRNQPQHF | TGCGCCAGCAGCTTGGGGGACAGGAATCAGCCCCAGCATTTT
TRBJ2-5 | NA | TRBV30 | TRBD2 | CAWGTSGTGETQYF | TGTGCCTGGGGGACTAGCGGGACGGGTGAGACCCAGTACTTC
TRBJ2-7 | NA | TRBV5-1 | TRBD1 | CASSAQQGAASYEQYF | TGCGCCAGCAGCGCACAACAGGGGGCGGCTTCCTACGAGCAGTACTTC
TRBJ2-3 | NA | TRBV12-3/TRBV12-4 | NA | CASSFRGRDTQYF | TGTGCCAGCAGTTTCAGGGGCCGCGATACGCAGTATTTT
TRBJ1-1 | NA | TRBV6-5 | NA | CASSYYPRAAYTEAFF | TGTGCCAGCAGTTACTACCCTAGGGCAGCCTACACTGAAGCTTTCTTT
TRBJ1-1 | NA | TRBV5-1 | NA | CASSLGRGNTEAFF | TGCGCCAGCAGCTTGGGCCGGGGGAACACTGAAGCTTTCTTT
TRBJ1-1 | NA | TRBV11-2 | NA | CASTLYENTEAFF | TGTGCCAGCACTCTTTATGAGAACACTGAAGCTTTCTTT
TRBJ1-5 | NA | TRBV11-2 | NA | CASSRAGDGNQPQHF | TGTGCCAGCAGCCGAGCAGGGGATGGCAATCAGCCCCAGCATTTT
TRBJ2-7 | NA | TRBV4-2 | NA | CASSPSSNSYEQYF | TGTGCCAGCAGCCCCTCGAGCAACTCCTACGAGCAGTACTTC
TRBJ2-2 | NA | TRBV5-1 | TRBD2 | CASSLALAGVNTGELFF | TGCGCCAGCAGCTTGGCGCTAGCGGGGGTGAACACCGGGGAGCTGTTTTTT
TRBJ1-1 | NA | TRBV10-2 | NA | CASSESVSEAFF | TGCGCCAGCAGTGAGTCCGTATCTGAAGCTTTCTTT
TRBJ1-5 | once | TRBV7-2 | NA | CASSLASTEPQHF | TGTGCCAGCAGCTTAGCTTCGACGGAACCCCAGCATTTT
TRBJ1-1 | NA | TRBV5-1 | NA | CASSLENANTEAFF | TGCGCCAGCAGCTTGGAGAACGCAAACACTGAAGCTTTCTTT
TRBJ2-1 | NA | TRBV2 | TRBD1 | CASSEPTGSRNEQFF | TGTGCCAGCAGTGAACCGACAGGGAGTAGGAATGAGCAGTTCTTC
TRBJ1-2 | NA | TRBV6-5 | NA | CASRYRANYGYTF | TGTGCCAGCAGGTACAGAGCTAACTATGGCTACACCTTC
TRBJ2-7 | NA | TRBV28 | NA | CASSQGSYEQYF | TGTGCCAGCAGTCAGGGGTCCTACGAGCAGTACTTC
TRBJ2-3 | NA | TRBV28 | TRBD2 | CASSWGLAGDTQYF | TGTGCCAGCAGTTGGGGACTAGCGGGGGATACGCAGTATTTT
TRBJ1-2 | NA | TRBV4-1 | TRBD1 | CASSQEGTGNYGYTF | TGCGCCAGCAGCCAAGAGGGGACAGGGAACTATGGCTACACCTTC
TRBJ2-5 | once | TRBV13 | NA | CASSLGGDETQYF | TGTGCCAGCAGCTTAGGAGGGGACGAGACCCAGTACTTC
TRBJ1-5 | NA | TRBV7-2 | NA | CASSLGKGQPQHF | TGTGCCAGCAGCTTAGGGAAGGGCCAGCCCCAGCATTTT